This T cell receptor beta chain was documented in a study of blood T cell repertoires in COVID-19. Using immunoSEQ multiplex PCR, the repertoire was profiled, and TCRdb retains in-frame clones only, with some absent. The table lists roughly 270,000 clones, 85% of them singletons. Per the germline V gene, CDR1 is KGHSH and CDR2 is LQKENI. The CDR3 has 15 amino acids. The V gene lost 3 bases and the J gene lost 6 bases, with 12 bases spanning the gap. Donors in Cohort 3 counted as recovered after two negative PCRs, clearance, or symptom resolution. The sequence was collected from a woman aged 45-59 years who had recovered from COVID-19. Sequencing was done on a sample of PBMCs or T cells enriched from blood (not recorded which). The chain couples TRBV18 to TRBJ1-6; D is unresolved. The CDR3: CASSPVSTRNSPLHF. CDR3 coding DNA: TGTGCCAGCTCACCCGTTTCGACTCGTAATTCACCCCTCCACTTT.